The T cell receptor (beta chain) under discussion was sequenced for a study of beta chain features in type 1 diabetes. V lost 4 bases to trimming and J lost 4 bases; unmatched junction nucleotides: 7. The CDR3 extends over 16 amino acids. Germline V gives CDR1 MGHRA, CDR2 YSYEKL. Expressed TCRB transcripts were sequenced because the isolated RNA had all been reverse transcribed beforehand. The protocol was immunoSEQ multiplex PCR, while the TCRdb copy is restricted to in-frame clones and leaves out a portion. This sample has fewer than 250,000 clones, with 9.6% found just once. Specimen: naive CD4+ T cells from blood. The sequence derives from a woman aged 18-29 years in good health. V and J are TRBV4-1 and TRBJ2-3; 11 bases fit TRBD2. The DNA for the CDR3 is TGCGCCAGCAGCCGAACTAGCGGGAGAAGGGCAGATACGCAGTATTTT. It translates to CASSRTSGRRADTQYF.